This T cell receptor beta chain was obtained from a study of blood T cell repertoires in COVID-19. This clone came up once. This table comes from immunoSEQ multiplex PCR, and its TCRdb copy is limited to in-frame clones, with some not included. The sample comprises just over 300,000 clones, approximately 89% of which are singletons, and 8% to 10% rests with the top ten. Recruitment covered roughly 22 US areas and drew participants whose ages spanned roughly 18 to 100 years. Germline CDR1 and CDR2: SGHTA and FQGTGA. The CDR3 sequence is 14 residues long. The junction had 5 bases not matched to a gene; V was cut back by 5 bases and J by 7 bases.

This clonotype was obtained from a middle-aged woman who had recovered from COVID-19. The sequenced sample consisted of PBMCs or T cells enriched from blood (not recorded which). The gene calls are TRBV7-3 and TRBJ2-7; the match to TRBD2 covers 13 bases. Here the CDR3 reads CASSPGLAGEEQYF. The CDR3 region has the DNA TGTGCCAGCAGCCCCGGACTAGCGGGAGAAGAGCAGTACTTC.